This T cell receptor (beta chain) was identified in a study of Ad26.COV2.S vaccination and SARS-CoV-2 variants. Stated treatment: around 19 received Ad26.COV2.S at low or high dose, single or two shots; 5 received placebo; per-sample allocation not given. On day 63 after the first injection, vaccine and placebo recipients gave samples. With 5 bases removed from V and 3 bases from J, the gap between germline ends came to 9 bases. CDR3 length: 13 amino acids. From germline, CDR1 is ENHRY and CDR2 SYGVKD. This clone was observed a single time. Sequenced by immunoSEQ multiplex PCR; TCRdb stores in-frame clones only, minus some. The sample includes 200,000 to 300,000 clones, 88% of them seen just once.

The chain carries TRBV10-3 and TRBJ2-3, with a weak D call TRBD1 (6 bases). The specimen was peripheral blood, collected in a trial of Ad26.COV2.S vaccine versus placebo. This sequence originates from a person aged 18-65 years who received the Ad26.COV2.S COVID-19 vaccine or a placebo. The DNA of the CDR3 is TGTGCCATCAGTCAGGACAGTACAGATACGCAGTATTTT. Protein: CAISQDSTDTQYF.